This TCR beta chain was sequenced for a study of blood T cell repertoires in COVID-19. On the study more broadly: Collection of acute and convalescent COVID-19 samples took place in the United States, Italy and Spain.

The CDR3 length is 13 residues. Trimming took 6 bases from V and 7 from J, leaving 13 bases between them. Germline CDR1 and CDR2: MNHEY and SMNVEV (reference sequence). As handled by the study authors: Amplification with reference gene primers provided the estimates of nucleated cell counts. TCRdb keeps only in-frame clones here, not all; method: immunoSEQ multiplex PCR. V, J and clone size were drawn from that table, and D and trimming were deduced from the DNA. The sample consists of under 200,000 clones, under 85% of them appearing once. The sequence was obtained from an elderly woman with acute or convalescent COVID-19. The gene calls are TRBV27 and TRBJ2-1; a possible D gene is TRBD2 (5 bases). Sequencing input: peripheral blood. CDR3 DNA: TGTGCCAGCAGGTTAGGCCCGGGGAATGAGCAGTTCTTC. This codes for CASRLGPGNEQFF.